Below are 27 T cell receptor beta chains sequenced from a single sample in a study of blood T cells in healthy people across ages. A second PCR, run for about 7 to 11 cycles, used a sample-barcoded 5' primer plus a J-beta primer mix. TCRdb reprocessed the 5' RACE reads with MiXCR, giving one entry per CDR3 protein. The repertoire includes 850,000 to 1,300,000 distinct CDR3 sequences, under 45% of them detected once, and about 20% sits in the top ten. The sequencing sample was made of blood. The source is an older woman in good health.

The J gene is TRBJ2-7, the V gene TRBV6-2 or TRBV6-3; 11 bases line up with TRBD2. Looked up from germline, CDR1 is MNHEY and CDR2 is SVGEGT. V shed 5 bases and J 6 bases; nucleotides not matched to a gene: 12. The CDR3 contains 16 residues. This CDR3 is CASSLSGRASISEQYF. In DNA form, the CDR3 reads TGTGCCAGCAGTCTTAGCGGGAGGGCCAGTATCTCCGAGCAGTACTTC.

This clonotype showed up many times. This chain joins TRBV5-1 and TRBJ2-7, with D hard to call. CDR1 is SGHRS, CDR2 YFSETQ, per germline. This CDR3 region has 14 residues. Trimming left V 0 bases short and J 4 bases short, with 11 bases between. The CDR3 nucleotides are TGCGCCAGCAGCTTGGCCCCTGACCCGTACGAGCAGTACTTC. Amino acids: CASSLAPDPYEQYF.

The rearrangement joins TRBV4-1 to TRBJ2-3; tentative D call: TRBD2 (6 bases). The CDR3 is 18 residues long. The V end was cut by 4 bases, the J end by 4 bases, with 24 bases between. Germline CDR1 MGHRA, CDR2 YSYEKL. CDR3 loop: CASSLHPSTQGLADTQYF. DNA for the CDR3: TGCGCCAGCAGCCTTCATCCCTCTACGCAGGGACTCGCAGATACGCAGTATTTT.

CDR3 protein: CSVEDRRGAKNIQYF. CDR3 DNA sequence: TGCAGCGTTGAAGATCGCAGGGGAGCCAAAAACATTCAGTACTTC. J is TRBJ2-4 and V is TRBV29-1; D possibly corresponds to TRBD1 (6 bases). CDR1 and CDR2 (germline): SQVTM, ANQGSEA. This CDR3 spans 15 amino acids. Between the trimmed V and J ends, which lost 0 bases and 0 bases, there was a span of 9 bases.

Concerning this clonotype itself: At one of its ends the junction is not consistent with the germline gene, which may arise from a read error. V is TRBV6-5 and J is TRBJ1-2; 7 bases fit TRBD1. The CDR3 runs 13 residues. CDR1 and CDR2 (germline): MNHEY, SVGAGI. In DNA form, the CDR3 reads TGTGCCATCAGTGACATACAGGGGACTGGCTACACCTTC. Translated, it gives CAISDIQGTGYTF.

CDR3 amino acids: CASSKGGGTKDNQETQYF. The CDR3 coding sequence is TGTGCCAGCAGCAAGGGTGGAGGGACAAAAGACAACCAAGAGACCCAGTACTTC. This chain joins TRBV21-1 and TRBJ2-5; the table names TRBD1, a call not compared with the DNA. TRBV21-1 is a listed pseudogene. The CDR3 length is 18 residues.

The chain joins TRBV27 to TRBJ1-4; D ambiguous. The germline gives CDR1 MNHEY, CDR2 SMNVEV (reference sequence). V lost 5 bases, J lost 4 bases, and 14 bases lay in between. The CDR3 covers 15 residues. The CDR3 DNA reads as TGTGCCAGCAGTCCCCGAGCAGCTTTTAATGAAAAACTGTTTTTT. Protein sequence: CASSPRAAFNEKLFF.

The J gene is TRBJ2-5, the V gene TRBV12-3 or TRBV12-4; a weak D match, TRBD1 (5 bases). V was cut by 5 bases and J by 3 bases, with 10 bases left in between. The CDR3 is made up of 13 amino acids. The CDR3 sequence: CASSVAGKETQYF. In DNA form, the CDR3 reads TGTGCCAGCAGTGTCGCAGGGAAAGAGACCCAGTACTTC.

CDR3 sequence: CASSVNTGSQTQYF. As DNA, the CDR3 is TGCGCCAGCAGCGTGAACACAGGCTCACAGACCCAGTACTTC. The gene calls are TRBV5-1 and TRBJ2-4; D is perhaps TRBD1 (5 bases). The DNA matches TRBJ2-5 better at its end, which makes the J call doubtful. The length of the CDR3 is 14 residues. Germline CDR1 SGHRS, CDR2 YFSETQ.

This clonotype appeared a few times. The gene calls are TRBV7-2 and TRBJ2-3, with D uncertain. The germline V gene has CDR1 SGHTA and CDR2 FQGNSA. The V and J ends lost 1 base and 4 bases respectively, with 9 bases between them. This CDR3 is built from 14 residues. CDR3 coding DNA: TGTGCCAGCAGCTTAGGTGGTGGGCCAGATACGCAGTATTTT. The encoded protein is CASSLGGGPDTQYF.

The CDR3 loop is CASSFGQSSYEQYF. As DNA, the CDR3 is TGTGCCAGCAGCTTTGGGCAAAGCTCCTACGAGCAGTACTTC. The V call is TRBV28, the J call TRBJ2-7, with unresolved D. The V and J ends lost 6 bases and 0 bases respectively, with 12 bases between them. The CDR3 is made up of 14 amino acids. Germline CDR1 MDHEN, CDR2 SYDVKM.

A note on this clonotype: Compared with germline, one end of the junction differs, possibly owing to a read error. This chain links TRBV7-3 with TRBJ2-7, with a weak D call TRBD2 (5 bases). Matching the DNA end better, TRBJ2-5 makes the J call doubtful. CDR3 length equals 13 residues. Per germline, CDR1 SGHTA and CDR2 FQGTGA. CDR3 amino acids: CACSMGALETQYF. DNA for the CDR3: TGTGCCTGCAGCATGGGAGCGCTAGAGACCCAGTACTTC.

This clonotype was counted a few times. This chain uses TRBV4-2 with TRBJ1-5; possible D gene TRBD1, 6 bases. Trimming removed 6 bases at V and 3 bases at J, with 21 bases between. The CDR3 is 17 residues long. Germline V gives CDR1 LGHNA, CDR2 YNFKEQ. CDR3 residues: CASSPRYRVKHNQPQHF. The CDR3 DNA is TGTGCCAGCAGTCCAAGATACAGGGTCAAACACAATCAGCCCCAGCATTTT.

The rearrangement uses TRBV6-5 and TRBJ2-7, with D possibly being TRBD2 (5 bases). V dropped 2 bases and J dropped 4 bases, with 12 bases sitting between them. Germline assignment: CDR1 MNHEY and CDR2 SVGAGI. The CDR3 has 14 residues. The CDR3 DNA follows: TGTGCCAGCAGTTACCCGGGGAGTGTTTACGAGCAGTACTTC. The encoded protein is CASSYPGSVYEQYF.

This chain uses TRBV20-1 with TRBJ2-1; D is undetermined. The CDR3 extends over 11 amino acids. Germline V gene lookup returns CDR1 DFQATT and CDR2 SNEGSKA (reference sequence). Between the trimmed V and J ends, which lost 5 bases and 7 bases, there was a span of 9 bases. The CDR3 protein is CSAPHLNEQFF. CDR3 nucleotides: TGCAGTGCTCCCCATTTGAATGAGCAGTTCTTC.

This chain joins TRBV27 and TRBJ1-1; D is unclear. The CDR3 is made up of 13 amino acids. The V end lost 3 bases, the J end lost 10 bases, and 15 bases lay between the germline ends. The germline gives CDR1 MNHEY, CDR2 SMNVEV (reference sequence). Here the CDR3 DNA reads TGTGCCAGCAGTTTGGTAGTAGGATATGCAGCTTTCTTT. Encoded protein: CASSLVVGYAAFF.

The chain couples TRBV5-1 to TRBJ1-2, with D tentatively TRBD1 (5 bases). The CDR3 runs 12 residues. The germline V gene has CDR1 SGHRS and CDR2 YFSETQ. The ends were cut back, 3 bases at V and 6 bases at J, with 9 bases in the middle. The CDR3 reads CASSSGGDGYTF. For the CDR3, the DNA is TGCGCCAGCAGCTCTGGGGGAGATGGCTACACCTTC.

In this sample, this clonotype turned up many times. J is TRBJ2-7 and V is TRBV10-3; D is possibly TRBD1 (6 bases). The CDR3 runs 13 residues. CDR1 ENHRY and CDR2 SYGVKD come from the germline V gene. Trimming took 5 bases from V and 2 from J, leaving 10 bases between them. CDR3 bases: TGTGCCATCAGTCCCGGACAGACCTACGAGCAGTACTTC. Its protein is CAISPGQTYEQYF.

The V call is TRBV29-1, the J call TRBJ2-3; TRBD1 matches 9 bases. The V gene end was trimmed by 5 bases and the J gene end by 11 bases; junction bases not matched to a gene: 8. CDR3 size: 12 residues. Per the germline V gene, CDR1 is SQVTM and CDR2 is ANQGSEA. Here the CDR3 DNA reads TGCAGCGTTCACTGGACAGGGGTTGAGCAGTATTTT. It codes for CSVHWTGVEQYF.

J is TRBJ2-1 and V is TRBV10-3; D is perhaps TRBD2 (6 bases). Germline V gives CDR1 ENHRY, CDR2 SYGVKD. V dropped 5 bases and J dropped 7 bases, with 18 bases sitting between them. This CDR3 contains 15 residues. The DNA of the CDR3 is TGTGCCATCAGTACTTGGCGGGAAGATAGAAATGAGCAGTTCTTC. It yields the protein CAISTWREDRNEQFF.

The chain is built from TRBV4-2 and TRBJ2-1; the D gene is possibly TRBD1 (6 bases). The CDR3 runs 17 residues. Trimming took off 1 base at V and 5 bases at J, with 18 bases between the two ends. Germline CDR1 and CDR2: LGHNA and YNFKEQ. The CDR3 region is CASSQGPGTLRNNEQFF. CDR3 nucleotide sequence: TGTGCCAGCAGCCAAGGCCCCGGGACACTCCGGAACAATGAGCAGTTCTTC.

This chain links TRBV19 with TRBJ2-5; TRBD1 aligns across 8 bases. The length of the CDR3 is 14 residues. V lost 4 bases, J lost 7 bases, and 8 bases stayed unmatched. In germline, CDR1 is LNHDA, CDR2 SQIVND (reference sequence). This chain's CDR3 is CASSTGQGLGTQYF. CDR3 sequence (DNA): TGTGCCAGTAGTACTGGACAGGGACTGGGGACCCAGTACTTC.

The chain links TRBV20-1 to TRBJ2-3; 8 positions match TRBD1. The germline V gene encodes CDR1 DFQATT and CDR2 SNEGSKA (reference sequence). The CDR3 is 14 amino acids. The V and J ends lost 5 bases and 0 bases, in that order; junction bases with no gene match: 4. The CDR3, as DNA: TGCAGTGCTTCGACAGGGGCAAGCACAGATACGCAGTATTTT. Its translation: CSASTGASTDTQYF.

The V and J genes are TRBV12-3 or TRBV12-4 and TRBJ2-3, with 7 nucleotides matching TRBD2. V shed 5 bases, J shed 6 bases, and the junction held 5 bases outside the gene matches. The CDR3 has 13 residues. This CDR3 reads CASSVFGGDTQYF. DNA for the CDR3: TGTGCCAGCAGTGTCTTCGGGGGGGATACGCAGTATTTT.

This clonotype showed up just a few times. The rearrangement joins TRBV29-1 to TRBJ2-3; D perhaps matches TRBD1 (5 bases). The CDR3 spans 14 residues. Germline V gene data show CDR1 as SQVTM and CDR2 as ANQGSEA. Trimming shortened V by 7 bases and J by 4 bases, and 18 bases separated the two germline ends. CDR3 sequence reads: CSAWGPNRADTQYF. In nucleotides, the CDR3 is TGCAGCGCTTGGGGCCCCAACCGGGCAGATACGCAGTATTTT.

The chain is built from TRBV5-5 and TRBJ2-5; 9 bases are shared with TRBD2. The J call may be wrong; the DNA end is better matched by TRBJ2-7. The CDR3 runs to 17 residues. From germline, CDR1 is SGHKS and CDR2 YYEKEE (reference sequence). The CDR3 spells CASSRITSGFASYEQYF. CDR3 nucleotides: TGTGCCAGCAGCCGAATTACTAGCGGGTTCGCTTCCTACGAGCAGTACTTC.

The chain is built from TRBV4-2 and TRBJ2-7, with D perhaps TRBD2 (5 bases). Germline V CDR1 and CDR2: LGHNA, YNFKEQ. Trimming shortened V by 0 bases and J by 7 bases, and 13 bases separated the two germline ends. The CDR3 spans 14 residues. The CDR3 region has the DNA TGTGCCAGCAGCCAAGAATCTAGCCTAAATGAGCAGTACTTC. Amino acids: CASSQESSLNEQYF.